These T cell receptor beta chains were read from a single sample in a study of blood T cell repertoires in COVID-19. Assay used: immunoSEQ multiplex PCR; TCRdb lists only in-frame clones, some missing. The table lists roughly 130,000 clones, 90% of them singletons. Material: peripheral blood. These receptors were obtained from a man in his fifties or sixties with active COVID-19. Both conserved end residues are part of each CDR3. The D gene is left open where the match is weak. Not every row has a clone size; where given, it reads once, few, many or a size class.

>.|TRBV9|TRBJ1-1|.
TGTGCCAGCAGCGTAGTATGGAACACTGAAGCTTTCTTT
CASSVVWNTEAFF
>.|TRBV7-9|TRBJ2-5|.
TGTGCCAGCAGAAAAAGCAGGGATGGGGGGGAGACCCAGTACTTC
CASRKSRDGGETQYF
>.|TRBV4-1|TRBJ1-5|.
TGCGCCAGCAGCCGACAGCACAATCAGCCCCAGCATTTT
CASSRQHNQPQHF
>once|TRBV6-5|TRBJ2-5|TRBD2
TGTGCCAGCAGTTCTCCGGGACTAGCGGCTGGGGAGACCCAGTACTTC
CASSSPGLAAGETQYF
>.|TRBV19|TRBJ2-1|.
TGTGCCAGTAGTATGCGGGTTGGTCACAATGAGCAGTTCTTC
CASSMRVGHNEQFF
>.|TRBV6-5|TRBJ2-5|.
TGTGCCAGCAGTTATAAAGAGGGAGAGACCCAGTACTTC
CASSYKEGETQYF
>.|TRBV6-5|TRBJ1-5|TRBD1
TGTGCCAGCGGGGGGACAGTCAGTAATCAGCCCCAGCATTTT
CASGGTVSNQPQHF
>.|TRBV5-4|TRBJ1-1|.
TGTGCCAGCAGCTCTCAGGGTATGAACACTGAAGCTTTCTTT
CASSSQGMNTEAFF
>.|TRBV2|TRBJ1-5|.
TGTGCCAGCACCCTCGGGGGGGTAGGGCAGCCCCAGCATTTT
CASTLGGVGQPQHF
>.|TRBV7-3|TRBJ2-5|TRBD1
TGTGCCAGCAGCTTAACGGGACAGGTCGGAGAGACCCAGTACTTC
CASSLTGQVGETQYF
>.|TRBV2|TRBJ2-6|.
TGTGCCAGTAGGAGCTCTGGGGCCAACGTCCTGACTTTC
CASRSSGANVLTF
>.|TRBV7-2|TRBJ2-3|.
TGTGCCAGCAGCTTAGGGGCTAGCACAGATACGCAGTATTTT
CASSLGASTDTQYF
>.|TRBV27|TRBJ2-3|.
TGTGCCAGCAGTTCGGACCGCGGGGATACGCAGTATTTT
CASSSDRGDTQYF
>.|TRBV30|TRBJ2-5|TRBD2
TGTGCCTGGAGTTATACGACTAGCGGGAGGGAGACCCAGTACTTC
CAWSYTTSGRETQYF
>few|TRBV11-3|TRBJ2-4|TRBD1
TGTGCCAGCAGCTTAGGGGGACAGGGGAAAAACATTCAGTACTTC
CASSLGGQGKNIQYF
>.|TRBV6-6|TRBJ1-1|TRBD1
TGTGCCAGCAGTCCATACAGGACAGGGGGCATGAACACTGAAGCTTTCTTT
CASSPYRTGGMNTEAFF
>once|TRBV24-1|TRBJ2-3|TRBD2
TGTGCCACCAGTGAGGCTAGCGGGAGGACAGATACGCAGTATTTT
CATSEASGRTDTQYF
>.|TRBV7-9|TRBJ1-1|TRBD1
TGTGCCAGCAGCCCAGGGACAGTCACTGAAGCTTTCTTT
CASSPGTVTEAFF
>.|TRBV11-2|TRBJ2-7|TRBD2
TGTGCCAGCAGCTACTGGACTAGCGGGGGGTCGTCCTACGAGCAGTACTTC
CASSYWTSGGSSYEQYF
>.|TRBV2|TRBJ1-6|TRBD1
TGTGCCAGCAGTGAAAGGGGACAGGGAAATTCACCCCTCCACTTT
CASSERGQGNSPLHF
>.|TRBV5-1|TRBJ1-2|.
TGCGCCAGCAAACAGGACGGTCCTTTTGGCTACACCTTC
CASKQDGPFGYTF
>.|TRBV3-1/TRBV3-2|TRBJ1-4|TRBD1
TGTGCCAGCAGCCACCCGGACAGGGGCGGTGAAAAACTGTTTTTT
CASSHPDRGGEKLFF
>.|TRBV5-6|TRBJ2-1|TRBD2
TGTGCCAGCAGCTTCACTAGCGGGAGTATGTATGAGCAGTTCTTC
CASSFTSGSMYEQFF
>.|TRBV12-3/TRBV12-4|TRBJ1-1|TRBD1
TGTGCCAGCAGCCCCAGGGGGCGGACTGAAGCTTTCTTT
CASSPRGRTEAFF
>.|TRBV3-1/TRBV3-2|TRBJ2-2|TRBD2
TGTGCCAGCAGCACTACTAGCGGGACGACCGGGGAGCTGTTTTTT
CASSTTSGTTGELFF
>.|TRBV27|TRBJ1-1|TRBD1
TGTGCCAGCAGTTGGCAGGGGGGCACTGAAGCTTTCTTT
CASSWQGGTEAFF
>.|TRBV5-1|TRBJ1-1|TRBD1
TGCGCCAGCAGCGCGGACAGGGGGGACACTGAAGCTTTCTTT
CASSADRGDTEAFF
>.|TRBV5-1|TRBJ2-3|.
TGCGCCAGCAGCTTCTTAGTCAGCGGCAACACAGATACGCAGTATTTT
CASSFLVSGNTDTQYF
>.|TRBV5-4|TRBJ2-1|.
TGTGCCAGCAGCTTGGAACTAGACTACAATGAGCAGTTCTTC
CASSLELDYNEQFF
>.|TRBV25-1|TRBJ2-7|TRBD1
TGTGCCAGCAGTGATAAAGGGACAGGGGGACACGAGCAGTACTTC
CASSDKGTGGHEQYF
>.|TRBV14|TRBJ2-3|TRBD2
TGTGCCAGCAGCCAAGATCCTAGCGGGAGGGTTACAGATACGCAGTATTTT
CASSQDPSGRVTDTQYF
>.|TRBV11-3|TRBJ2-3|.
TGTGCCAGCAGCTTAAGGGCCAGCGGTCCAGATACGCAGTATTTT
CASSLRASGPDTQYF
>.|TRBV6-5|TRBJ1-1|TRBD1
TGTGCCAGCAGTCTGGACAGGGGAGGGACTGAAGCTTTCTTT
CASSLDRGGTEAFF
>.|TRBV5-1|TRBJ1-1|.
TGCGCCAGCAGCACACAAACAGAGATCGGCACTGAAGCTTTCTTT
CASSTQTEIGTEAFF
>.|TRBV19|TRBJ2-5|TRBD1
TGTGCCAGTACCCCGGGACAGGCGCAAGAGACCCAGTACTTC
CASTPGQAQETQYF
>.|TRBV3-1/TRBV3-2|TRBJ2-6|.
TGTGCCAGCAGCCATGGTAGCGTAATCTCTGGGGCCAACGTCCTGACTTTC
CASSHGSVISGANVLTF
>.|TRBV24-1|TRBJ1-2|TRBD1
TGTGCCACCAGTGACGGACAGGAGAGAGGCTACACCTTC
CATSDGQERGYTF
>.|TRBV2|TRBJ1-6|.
TGTGCCAGCAGCGTCGAGGAGGGGCTGAATTCACCCCTCCACTTT
CASSVEEGLNSPLHF
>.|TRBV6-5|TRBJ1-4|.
TGTGCCAGCAGCTCCGGGGGGGCAACTAATGAAAAACTGTTTTTT
CASSSGGATNEKLFF
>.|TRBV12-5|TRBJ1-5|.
TGTGCTAGTGCCACGACAGCGATCAATCAGCCCCAGCATTTT
CASATTAINQPQHF
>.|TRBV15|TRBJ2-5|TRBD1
TGTGCCACCAGCAGTCTGACAGGGGGGCAAGAGACCCAGTACTTC
CATSSLTGGQETQYF
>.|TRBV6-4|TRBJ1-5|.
TGTGCCAGCAGGACAGATATTAATCAGCCCCAGCATTTT
CASRTDINQPQHF
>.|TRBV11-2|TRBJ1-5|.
TGTGCCAGCAGCTTAGGACAGACAGAATTCCATCAGCCCCAGCATTTT
CASSLGQTEFHQPQHF
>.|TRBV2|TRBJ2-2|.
TGTGCCAGCAGTTCCTTTGGACAGACGAACACCGGGGAGCTGTTTTTT
CASSSFGQTNTGELFF
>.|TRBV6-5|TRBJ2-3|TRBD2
TGTGCCAGCAGGACTAGCGGGGACACAGATACGCAGTATTTT
CASRTSGDTDTQYF
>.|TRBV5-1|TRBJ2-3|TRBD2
TGCGCCAGCAGCCTAGGCCGGGGGGGCCCTGATACGCAGTATTTT
CASSLGRGGPDTQYF
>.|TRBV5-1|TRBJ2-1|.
TGCGCCAGCAGCCATACGGGGACTCGGACGTTCTTC
CASSHTGTRTFF
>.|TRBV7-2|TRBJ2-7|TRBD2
TGTGCCAGCAGCTTAGGGGGACTAGCGGCATACGAGCAGTACTTC
CASSLGGLAAYEQYF
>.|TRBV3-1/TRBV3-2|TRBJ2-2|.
TGTGCCAGCAGCCCTGGACAAGGGGAGCTGTTTTTT
CASSPGQGELFF
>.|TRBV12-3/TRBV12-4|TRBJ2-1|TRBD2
TGTGCCAGCAGTCACTCGACTAGCAAAGAGCAGTTCTTC
CASSHSTSKEQFF
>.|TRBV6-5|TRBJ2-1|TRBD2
TGTGCCAGCAGTTACTCTGGACTAGCGGTATACAATGAGCAGTTCTTC
CASSYSGLAVYNEQFF
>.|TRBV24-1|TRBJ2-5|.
TGTGCCACCAGTGATTTGCAACAGAAAGAGACCCAGTACTTC
CATSDLQQKETQYF
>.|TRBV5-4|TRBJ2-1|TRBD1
TGTGCCAGCAGGGACAGGGACAGCTCCTACAATGAGCAGTTCTTC
CASRDRDSSYNEQFF
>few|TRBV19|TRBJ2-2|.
TGTGCCAGTATGAGGGGGAGAACCGGGGAGCTGTTTTTT
CASMRGRTGELFF